Listed below are T cell receptor beta chains from one sample, sequenced in a study of T cell responses to AZD1222 COVID-19 vaccine. Profiled with immunoSEQ multiplex PCR; TCRdb holds only in-frame clones, not every one. This sample has roughly 84,000 clones; nearly 90% occur once, and the top ten carry about 1.4%. The specimen was peripheral blood, collected on day 0 of AZD1222 vaccination. Source of these receptors: an adult in good health. The CDR3 runs from the conserved cysteine through the conserved F or W. D genes are given only for firm matches. The size of a clone is reported for some rows only, either as once, few or many, or as a class for expanded clones.

CDR3aa | CDR3nt | j_gene | d_gene | abundance | v_gene
CATSGPSGWRQPQHF | TGTGCCACCAGTGGCCCCTCAGGGTGGAGGCAGCCCCAGCATTTT | TRBJ1-5 | NA | NA | TRBV24-1
CASSPRSASETQYF | TGTGCCAGCTCCCCCCGGAGCGCCTCAGAGACCCAGTACTTC | TRBJ2-5 | NA | NA | TRBV2
CASSWGGLAGNEQFF | TGTGCCAGCAGCTGGGGGGGACTAGCGGGCAATGAGCAGTTCTTC | TRBJ2-1 | TRBD2 | NA | TRBV5-8
CASSLGGGELEAFF | TGTGCCAGCAGCTTAGGAGGGGGGGAGTTAGAAGCTTTCTTT | TRBJ1-1 | NA | NA | TRBV7-9
CASIQEGSGNTIYF | TGTGCCAGCATTCAAGAGGGGTCTGGAAACACCATATATTTT | TRBJ1-3 | NA | NA | TRBV3-1/TRBV3-2
CALAEGGGTEAFF | TGTGCCCTCGCGGAAGGGGGAGGGACTGAAGCTTTCTTT | TRBJ1-1 | NA | NA | TRBV30
CASREGSTDTQYF | TGTGCCAGCCGGGAGGGGTCCACAGATACGCAGTATTTT | TRBJ2-3 | TRBD2 | NA | TRBV28
CASSLADREATEAFF | TGCGCCAGCAGCTTGGCCGACAGGGAGGCCACTGAAGCTTTCTTT | TRBJ1-1 | TRBD1 | NA | TRBV5-1
CASSLSTGENQPQHF | TGTGCCAGCAGCTTGTCGACGGGGGAAAATCAGCCCCAGCATTTT | TRBJ1-5 | NA | NA | TRBV7-2
CASEAAAVQETQYF | TGTGCCAGCGAGGCGGCGGCCGTACAAGAGACCCAGTACTTC | TRBJ2-5 | NA | NA | TRBV7-9
CAWSISSLVSETQYF | TGTGCCTGGAGTATAAGTAGTCTAGTGTCAGAGACCCAGTACTTC | TRBJ2-5 | NA | NA | TRBV30
CAIRRDRGQETQYF | TGTGCCATCAGGAGGGACAGGGGGCAGGAGACCCAGTACTTC | TRBJ2-5 | TRBD1 | NA | TRBV10-3
CASSPESSYNSPLHF | TGCGCCAGCAGCCCGGAGAGCTCCTATAATTCACCCCTCCACTTT | TRBJ1-6 | NA | NA | TRBV5-1
CASSFGMTARQETQYF | TGTGCCAGCAGCTTCGGTATGACAGCTCGCCAAGAGACCCAGTACTTC | TRBJ2-5 | NA | NA | TRBV5-6
CASSQGGSGNTIYF | TGTGCCAGCAGCCAAGGTGGTTCTGGAAACACCATATATTTT | TRBJ1-3 | NA | NA | TRBV3-1/TRBV3-2
CASSPGTVSSGNTIYF | TGCGCCAGCAGCCCTGGTACCGTGAGCTCTGGAAACACCATATATTTT | TRBJ1-3 | NA | NA | TRBV5-1
CASSLSTGTGVSNVLTF | TGTGCCAGCAGCTTGTCCACCGGGACAGGGGTATCCAACGTCCTGACTTTC | TRBJ2-6 | TRBD1 | NA | TRBV7-2
CASSLAPSGGRTGELFF | TGTGCCAGCAGCTTAGCCCCGTCGGGAGGGCGCACCGGGGAGCTGTTTTTT | TRBJ2-2 | TRBD2 | NA | TRBV11-2
CASSPRQVSNQPQHF | TGTGCCAGCAGTCCGCGACAGGTTAGCAATCAGCCCCAGCATTTT | TRBJ1-5 | NA | NA | TRBV6-4
CASSLSGSGNTIYF | TGTGCCAGCAGTTTGTCAGGGAGCGGAAACACCATATATTTT | TRBJ1-3 | NA | NA | TRBV27
CASSYWGQGSSYEQYF | TGTGCCAGCAGTTACTGGGGACAGGGGAGCTCCTACGAGCAGTACTTC | TRBJ2-7 | TRBD1 | NA | TRBV6-6
CASSVQRAVDSPLHF | TGTGCCAGCAGTGTCCAAAGGGCCGTCGATTCACCCCTCCACTTT | TRBJ1-6 | NA | once | TRBV6-2/TRBV6-3
CASSVVVAGAYNEQFF | TGTGCCAGCAGCGTAGTCGTAGCGGGAGCTTACAATGAGCAGTTCTTC | TRBJ2-1 | TRBD2 | NA | TRBV9
CASSPTGTPNQPQHF | TGTGCCAGCTCACCTACCGGGACTCCTAATCAGCCCCAGCATTTT | TRBJ1-5 | NA | NA | TRBV18
CASSPPTGGNQPQHF | TGTGCCAGCAGTCCCCCGACAGGGGGCAATCAGCCCCAGCATTTT | TRBJ1-5 | TRBD1 | NA | TRBV6-5
CASSQHRGRETGELFF | TGTGCCAGCAGCCAGCACAGGGGAAGGGAGACCGGGGAGCTGTTTTTT | TRBJ2-2 | TRBD1 | NA | TRBV7-3
CASSPSPGDNYGYTF | TGTGCCAGCAGCCCGTCCCCGGGGGACAACTATGGCTACACCTTC | TRBJ1-2 | NA | NA | TRBV9
CASSLNRDTYEQYF | TGTGCCAGCAGCTTAAATAGGGACACCTACGAGCAGTACTTC | TRBJ2-7 | NA | NA | TRBV7-2
CASSFDSNYGYTF | TGTGCCAGCTCATTTGACAGTAACTATGGCTACACCTTC | TRBJ1-2 | NA | NA | TRBV18
CASSFQAFGYGYTF | TGTGCCAGCAGCTTCCAGGCTTTCGGCTATGGCTACACCTTC | TRBJ1-2 | NA | few | TRBV13
CASKGQITDTQYF | TGTGCAAGCAAGGGACAGATCACAGATACGCAGTATTTT | TRBJ2-3 | TRBD1 | NA | TRBV28
CASSGPDSSRGYTF | TGTGCCAGCAGTGGACCGGACTCATCAAGGGGCTACACCTTC | TRBJ1-2 | NA | NA | TRBV28
CASSPRVDTQYF | TGTGCCAGCTCACCCCGGGTGGATACGCAGTATTTT | TRBJ2-3 | NA | NA | TRBV18
CASSDGGYTF | TGTGCCAGCAGTGATGGTGGCTACACCTTC | TRBJ1-2 | NA | NA | TRBV6-1
CASSLLRVLSYGYTF | TGTGCCAGCAGCTTGCTTAGAGTTTTGAGCTATGGCTACACCTTC | TRBJ1-2 | NA | NA | TRBV5-8
CASSDPNQPQHF | TGTGCCAGCAGTGACCCCAATCAGCCCCAGCATTTT | TRBJ1-5 | NA | NA | TRBV2
CASSPNPGLGETQYF | TGTGCCAGCTCACCGAATCCGGGCCTGGGGGAGACCCAGTACTTC | TRBJ2-5 | NA | NA | TRBV18
CAISESDNEQFF | TGTGCCATCAGTGAGTCTGACAATGAGCAGTTCTTC | TRBJ2-1 | NA | once | TRBV10-3
CASSEGQTDTIYF | TGTGCCAGCAGTGAAGGACAGACGGACACCATATATTTT | TRBJ1-3 | NA | few | TRBV6-1
CASSGITGVWGNTEAFF | TGCGCCAGCAGTGGTATTACAGGGGTTTGGGGGAACACTGAAGCTTTCTTT | TRBJ1-1 | TRBD1 | once | TRBV10-2
CASSLADGSYGYTF | TGTGCCAGCAGCTTAGCGGACGGAAGCTATGGCTACACCTTC | TRBJ1-2 | NA | NA | TRBV7-9
CASSVTAPSSEAFF | TGTGCCAGCAGCGTCACGGCCCCCTCAAGTGAAGCTTTCTTT | TRBJ1-1 | NA | once | TRBV5-6
CASSYSALEAGNTIYF | TGTGCCAGCAGTTACTCGGCACTAGAGGCTGGAAACACCATATATTTT | TRBJ1-3 | NA | NA | TRBV6-5
CASSGTTNEKLFF | TGTGCCAGCAGTGGTACTACTAATGAAAAACTGTTTTTT | TRBJ1-4 | NA | NA | TRBV2
CASSPQAINTEAFF | TGTGCCAGCAGCCCACAGGCTATTAACACTGAAGCTTTCTTT | TRBJ1-1 | NA | NA | TRBV7-9
CASSYEPRVRAGELFF | TGTGCCAGCAGTTACGAGCCCCGGGTCCGCGCCGGGGAGCTGTTTTTT | TRBJ2-2 | NA | NA | TRBV6-5
CASSPGTANNEQFF | TGTGCCAGCTCACCAGGGACAGCAAATAATGAGCAGTTCTTC | TRBJ2-1 | TRBD1 | NA | TRBV18
CASSLGAPPSNEQFF | TGTGCCAGCAGCTTAGGGGCCCCACCTAGCAATGAGCAGTTCTTC | TRBJ2-1 | NA | NA | TRBV7-2
CASSQDGGTGNEKLFF | TGTGCCAGCAGCCAAGATGGAGGGACAGGTAATGAAAAACTGTTTTTT | TRBJ1-4 | TRBD1 | NA | TRBV4-2
CAISEAQGTDTQYF | TGTGCCATCAGTGAGGCACAGGGTACAGATACGCAGTATTTT | TRBJ2-3 | NA | once | TRBV10-3
CASNEGGEQYF | TGTGCCAGCAACGAGGGGGGCGAGCAGTACTTC | TRBJ2-7 | NA | NA | TRBV6-5
CASSPRESGEQFF | TGTGCCAGCTCACCGCGGGAGTCTGGGGAGCAGTTCTTC | TRBJ2-1 | TRBD2 | NA | TRBV18
CASTGTSGYYSRETQYF | TGTGCCAGTACCGGGACTAGCGGCTACTACTCCCGAGAGACCCAGTACTTC | TRBJ2-5 | TRBD2 | NA | TRBV19
CASSLAQSSYNSPLHF | TGTGCCAGCAGCTTAGCACAGAGCTCCTATAATTCACCCCTCCACTTT | TRBJ1-6 | NA | NA | TRBV7-9
CASSNDMNTEAFF | TGTGCCAGCTCAAACGATATGAACACTGAAGCTTTCTTT | TRBJ1-1 | NA | few | TRBV18
CASSADGNYGYTF | TGTGCCAGCAGTGCGGACGGGAACTATGGCTACACCTTC | TRBJ1-2 | NA | NA | TRBV2
CASSSIVAGVTF | TGTGCCAGCAGCTCGATAGTAGCGGGAGTAACCTTT | TRBJ2-2 | TRBD2 | NA | TRBV7-6
CASSIRLAVSDTQYF | TGTGCCAGTAGTATCAGACTAGCGGTTTCAGATACGCAGTATTTT | TRBJ2-3 | TRBD2 | NA | TRBV19
CASSVLTAGSELFF | TGTGCCAGCAGCGTTTTAACCGCCGGGTCGGAGCTGTTTTTT | TRBJ2-2 | NA | NA | TRBV9
CASSIQGAGTEAFF | TGCGCCAGCAGCATACAGGGGGCGGGCACTGAAGCTTTCTTT | TRBJ1-1 | TRBD1 | few | TRBV5-1